The 2 T cell receptor beta chains in this list originate from one sample, sequenced in a study of blood T cell repertoires in COVID-19. Repertoires were generated with immunoSEQ multiplex PCR, while TCRdb's copy carries only in-frame clones and drops some. The table lists 250,000 to 300,000 clones, roughly 90% of them singletons. The sequenced sample consisted of PBMCs or T cells enriched from blood (not recorded which). These TCRs come from a woman in her twenties or thirties who had recovered from COVID-19.

The rearrangement joins TRBV6-2 or TRBV6-3 to TRBJ2-1; D possibly corresponds to TRBD1 (6 bases). There are 15 residues in the CDR3. Germline CDR1 MNHEY, CDR2 SVGEGT. V dropped 4 bases and J dropped 2 bases, with 12 bases sitting between them. Written as DNA, the CDR3 is TGTGCCAGCAGTTGGACAGCCAGTCCCTACAATGAGCAGTTCTTC. Protein sequence: CASSWTASPYNEQFF.

This sequence joins TRBV28 and TRBJ2-5; 7 bases align to TRBD2. The CDR3 has 15 amino acids. Losses at the gene ends were 7 bases for V and 1 base for J; bases not matched to a gene: 9. Germline V gene sequence: CDR1 MDHEN, CDR2 SYDVKM. DNA of the CDR3: TGTGCCAGCACCTCTAGCGGAGACTCCCAAGAGACCCAGTACTTC. This gives the protein CASTSSGDSQETQYF.